This TCR beta chain comes out of a study of T cells after yellow fever vaccination. The germline V gene encodes CDR1 SGHTA and CDR2 FQGNSA. V dropped 5 bases and J dropped 4; count of bases not matched to a gene: 8. CDR3 length: 16 residues. In its sample, this clonotype was seen many times. Its antigen remains unidentified. A 5'RACE template-switching step, the method used to make TCR cDNA, added a universal primer site and UMIs. TCRdb re-called the 5' RACE reads with MiXCR, one entry per CDR3 protein. The sample has 250,000 to 400,000 distinct CDR3 sequences, approximately 4% seen once. Overall study findings and caveats: Clonotypes appearing in both CD4 and CD8 compartments existed, and their share was small. Booster samples showed a return of most primary-vaccination clones (approximately 96% CD4, over 70% CD8). FACS-sorted repertoires might harbor abundant contaminating clonotypes from the bulk population.

This receptor was identified in a young man who received the YFV17D yellow fever vaccine. V usage is TRBV7-2 and J usage is TRBJ2-2, with 9 bases fitting TRBD2. Source: PBMCs, taken 15 days after the yellow fever booster vaccination. CDR3 sequence: CASSHASGGSTGELFF. In DNA, the CDR3 is TGTGCCAGCAGCCATGCGAGCGGGGGGAGCACCGGGGAGCTGTTTTTT.